Below are 31 T cell receptor beta chains sequenced from a single sample in a study of shared clonotypes between healthy human individuals. TCRdb keeps only in-frame clones here, not all; method: immunoSEQ multiplex PCR. The sample has roughly 2,500,000 clones; 80% to 95% are singletons. The sequencing sample was made of naive CD4+ T cells from PBMCs. This sample's subset: CD45RA+ positively selected. The receptor source for this set is a man aged 18 to 29 in good health. Some clones in this sample may be carry-over from other donors' samples.

The rearrangement links TRBV27 to TRBJ2-7; D remains ambiguous. Trimming pared 5 bases from V and 4 bases from J, leaving 12 bases between. Germline-derived CDR1 and CDR2 are MNHEY and SMNVEV (reference sequence). The CDR3 spans 13 residues. CDR3 residues: CASSPNSWYEQYF. CDR3 sequence (DNA): TGTGCCAGCAGTCCCAATTCTTGGTACGAGCAGTACTTC.

This clone was recorded once. The rearrangement links TRBV6-1 to TRBJ2-7; D unresolved. Trimming left V 2 bases short and J 5 bases short, with 10 bases between. CDR1 and CDR2 (germline): MNHNS, SASEGT. This CDR3 contains 13 residues. CDR3 amino acids: CASSEWSADEQYF. As DNA, the CDR3 is TGTGCCAGCAGTGAATGGTCCGCGGACGAGCAGTACTTC.

This clone occurred once. The chain uses TRBV5-1 and TRBJ2-1; D unclear. The CDR3 totals 12 residues. Trimming removed 4 bases from V and 7 bases from J, with 9 bases in between. CDR1 and CDR2 (germline): SGHRS, YFSETQ. CDR3: CASSRNQNEQFF. CDR3 DNA: TGCGCCAGCAGCCGGAACCAAAATGAGCAGTTCTTC.

This sequence joins TRBV9 and TRBJ2-7; no clear D. V lost 0 bases and J 5 bases, leaving 12 bases between the germline ends. Germline V gene lookup returns CDR1 SGDLS and CDR2 YYNGEE. The CDR3 sequence is 14 residues long. This CDR3 is CASSVASTTNEQYF. CDR3 in DNA: TGTGCCAGCAGCGTAGCTAGTACTACCAACGAGCAGTACTTC.

Comments on this clone: Other DNA sequences of this sample code for an identical CDR3. The V and J genes are TRBV7-2 and TRBJ2-7, with D tentatively TRBD1 (5 bases). Germline-derived CDR1 and CDR2 are SGHTA and FQGNSA. V was trimmed by 3 bases and J by 0 bases, leaving 6 bases between them. The CDR3 length is 13 residues. The CDR3 coding sequence is TGTGCCAGCAGCTTGGGGCCCTCCTACGAGCAGTACTTC. This codes for CASSLGPSYEQYF.

This rearrangement joins TRBV9 to TRBJ2-2; 12 bases map to TRBD2. V shed 3 bases, J shed 6 bases, and the junction held 9 bases outside the gene matches. Germline CDR1 and CDR2: SGDLS and YYNGEE. CDR3 length: 17 residues. CDR3 coding DNA: TGTGCCAGCAGCGCGGACCAAGGACTAGCGGGGCCCGGGGAGCTGTTTTTT. Protein sequence: CASSADQGLAGPGELFF.

The rearrangement joins TRBV19 to TRBJ1-1, with D possibly TRBD1 on 5 matching bases. Germline CDR1 is LNHDA and CDR2 is SQIVND (reference sequence). The V gene lost 3 bases and the J gene lost 1 base, with 12 bases spanning the gap. The length of the CDR3 is 15 residues. The CDR3 sequence is CASSMLRGGNTEAFF. CDR3 DNA sequence: TGTGCCAGTAGTATGCTCCGGGGCGGGAACACTGAAGCTTTCTTT.

CDR3 region: CASSLALPEAYF. The CDR3 DNA sequence: TGTGCCAGCAGCTTAGCGTTACCCGAAGCATATTTT. The chain couples TRBV7-9 to TRBJ2-3; D uncertain. V lost 0 bases to trimming and J lost 15 bases, with 13 bases between them. Germline CDR1 SEHNR, CDR2 FQNEAQ (reference sequence). The CDR3 is made up of 12 amino acids.

This clone has just one count. The chain uses TRBV10-3 and TRBJ2-7, with D hard to call. The germline gives CDR1 ENHRY, CDR2 SYGVKD. The CDR3 contains 16 residues. V shed 0 bases and J shed 0 bases, with 12 bases lying between them. The CDR3 is CAISESTPKSSYEQYF. CDR3 nucleotide sequence: TGTGCCATCAGTGAGTCGACACCGAAGAGCTCCTACGAGCAGTACTTC.

The rearrangement links TRBV29-1 to TRBJ2-3; 8 bases match TRBD1. Germline V CDR1 and CDR2: SQVTM, ANQGSEA. V was clipped by 6 bases and J by 2 bases; unmatched bases: 10. CDR3 length equals 15 residues. CDR3 sequence (DNA): TGCAGCGTCGCGCCGGGACAGGCCAACACAGATACGCAGTATTTT. Residues: CSVAPGQANTDTQYF.

CDR3 sequence reads: CASSPSGRGSDTQYF. For the CDR3, the DNA is TGCGCCAGCAGCCCGAGCGGGAGAGGGTCAGATACGCAGTATTTT. J is TRBJ2-3 and V is TRBV5-1, with TRBD2 identical over 8 bases. The CDR3 extends over 15 amino acids. The germline CDR1 and CDR2 sequences are SGHRS and YFSETQ. V was pared by 4 bases and J by 4 bases, with 8 bases of the junction left unmatched.

The rearrangement links TRBV9 to TRBJ1-1; D might be TRBD1 (6 bases). Trimming cost V 3 bases and J 1 base, with 16 bases left between them. The germline V gene has CDR1 SGDLS and CDR2 YYNGEE. CDR3 length: 16 amino acids. CDR3 DNA: TGTGCCAGCAGCGCTACCCCGGGACACACGAACACTGAAGCTTTCTTT. Translation: CASSATPGHTNTEAFF.

The CDR3 loop is CASLTLNYGYTF. The CDR3 DNA is TGTGCCAGCCTGACCCTTAACTATGGCTACACCTTC. This chain links TRBV6-5 with TRBJ1-2; D gene unclear. The CDR3 totals 12 residues. CDR1 is MNHEY and CDR2 is SVGAGI in the germline V gene. The V end lost 8 bases, the J end lost 1 base, and 8 bases lay between the germline ends.

The rearrangement joins TRBV2 to TRBJ1-3, with 7 bases lining up with TRBD1. The CDR3 extends over 16 amino acids. CDR1 is SNHLY and CDR2 is FYNNEI in the germline V gene. V lost 5 bases and J lost 6; bases outside the gene matches: 13. In nucleotides, the CDR3 is TGTGCCAGCAGTTCGAGCTACGACAGGGTCGTAAACACCATATATTTT. It codes for CASSSSYDRVVNTIYF.

This chain links TRBV6-6 with TRBJ1-5; no definite D call. This CDR3 has 13 amino acids. The V end lost 9 bases, the J end lost 4 bases, and 13 bases lay between the germline ends. Germline CDR1 reads MNHNY; CDR2 reads SVGAGI (reference sequence). The CDR3 coding sequence is TGTGCCAGTAAGAGGGTGGAGAATCAGCCCCAGCATTTT. This translates into CASKRVENQPQHF.

The rearrangement joins TRBV7-2 to TRBJ2-1; D gene ambiguous. The germline V and J ends were trimmed by 3 bases and 6 bases, with 12 bases remaining between them. The germline V gene has CDR1 SGHTA and CDR2 FQGNSA. The CDR3 spans 14 residues. DNA of the CDR3: TGTGCCAGCAGCTTTGACCAGCCTTCCAATGAGCAGTTCTTC. Its translation: CASSFDQPSNEQFF.

V gene TRBV25-1 combines with J gene TRBJ1-2; D unresolved. The V gene lost 7 bases and the J gene lost 1 base, with 7 bases spanning the gap. The CDR3 has 12 amino acids. Germline V gene lookup returns CDR1 MGHDK and CDR2 SYGVNS. CDR3: CASKDGNYGYTF. The DNA for the CDR3 is TGTGCCAGCAAAGACGGTAACTATGGCTACACCTTC.

The CDR3 region has the DNA TGTGCCAGCAGTCAGAAGGGAGCCAATCAGCCCCAGCATTTT. This sequence encodes CASSQKGANQPQHF. This sequence joins TRBV6-1 and TRBJ1-5; no reliable D call. CDR3 length: 14 amino acids. The germline V gene encodes CDR1 MNHNS and CDR2 SASEGT. Trimming took 5 bases from V and 3 from J, leaving 11 bases between them.

On this clone itself: The identical CDR3 is also encoded by other nucleotide sequences in the sample. This chain joins TRBV7-8 and TRBJ2-5; D remains ambiguous. V lost 2 bases to trimming and J lost 4 bases, with 5 bases between them. Looked up from germline, CDR1 is SGHVS and CDR2 is FQNEAQ. The CDR3 length is 12 residues. The CDR3 DNA is TGTGCCAGCAGCTTAAAGGGAGAGACCCAGTACTTC. It is translated as CASSLKGETQYF. Together with reference TRBV7-8 and TRBJ2-5, the CDR3 gives the full variable domain: GAGVSQSPRYKVAKRGQDVALRCDPISGHVSLFWYQQALGQGPEFLTYFQNEAQLDKSGLPSDRFFAERPEGSVSTLKIQRTQQEDSAVYLCASSLKGETQYFGPGTRLLVL.

The chain has TRBV15 and TRBJ1-5, with D perhaps TRBD1 (5 bases). Germline CDR1 LNHNV, CDR2 YYDKDF (reference sequence). The CDR3 is 15 amino acids. V lost 1 base to trimming and J lost 4 bases, with 11 bases between them. This CDR3 reads CATSRAGRDNQPQHF. The DNA of the CDR3 is TGTGCCACCAGCAGAGCAGGGAGGGATAATCAGCCCCAGCATTTT.

The chain couples TRBV28 to TRBJ2-7, with TRBD1 matching over 7 bases. V trimming: 4 bases; J trimming: 7 bases; junction bases outside the gene matches: 7. CDR3 size: 13 residues. The germline CDR1 and CDR2 sequences are MDHEN and SYDVKM. The CDR3 DNA is TGTGCCAGCAGTTCCACAGGGGTGGGGGAGCAGTACTTC. It yields the protein CASSSTGVGEQYF. Together with reference TRBV28 and TRBJ2-7, the CDR3 gives the full variable domain: DVKVTQSSRYLVKRTGEKVFLECVQDMDHENMFWYRQDPGLGLRLIYFSYDVKMKEKGDIPEGYSVSREKKERFSLILESASTNQTSMYLCASSSTGVGEQYFGPGTRLTVT.

The genes are TRBV6-5 and TRBJ2-7, with 13 positions matching TRBD2. V lost 6 bases to trimming and J lost 6 bases; unmatched junction nucleotides: 8. The germline gives CDR1 MNHEY, CDR2 SVGAGI. The CDR3 sequence is 15 residues long. The CDR3 loop reads CASSQGLAGVGEQYF. The CDR3 region has the DNA TGTGCCAGCAGCCAAGGACTAGCGGGAGTAGGCGAGCAGTACTTC.

The chain carries TRBV11-2 and TRBJ1-3; no clear D gene. Between the trimmed V and J ends, which lost 5 bases and 3 bases, there was a span of 5 bases. CDR1 is SGHAT and CDR2 is FQNNGV in the germline V gene. The CDR3 is made up of 12 amino acids. The CDR3 loop is CASSPFGNTIYF. In nucleotides, the CDR3 is TGTGCCAGCAGCCCCTTTGGAAACACCATATATTTT.

The rearrangement links TRBV7-8 to TRBJ2-7, with 10 nucleotides matching TRBD1. This CDR3 is 16 amino acids long. Trimming cost V 6 bases and J 4 bases; bases outside gene matches: 12. Germline-derived CDR1 and CDR2 are SGHVS and FQNEAQ. CDR3 in amino acids: CASRPIDRGQPYEQYF. CDR3 DNA: TGTGCCAGCAGACCAATAGACAGGGGGCAGCCTTACGAGCAGTACTTC. The variable domain in full, completed from reference TRBV7-8 and TRBJ2-7, reads GAGVSQSPRYKVAKRGQDVALRCDPISGHVSLFWYQQALGQGPEFLTYFQNEAQLDKSGLPSDRFFAERPEGSVSTLKIQRTQQEDSAVYLCASRPIDRGQPYEQYFGPGTRLTVT.

This chain uses TRBV5-1 with TRBJ2-1; possible D gene TRBD2, 5 bases. Germline V gene data show CDR1 as SGHRS and CDR2 as YFSETQ. The CDR3 covers 13 residues. Trimming left V 0 bases short and J 7 bases short, with 8 bases between. CDR3 residues: CASSLGGVNEQFF. The CDR3 region has the DNA TGCGCCAGCAGCTTGGGGGGAGTAAATGAGCAGTTCTTC.

This clone was observed once. This CDR3 is also generated by other DNA sequences in the sample. The CDR3 region has the DNA TGCAGCGTTGTCAGTTCTGGAAACACCATATATTTT. This codes for CSVVSSGNTIYF. The rearrangement joins TRBV29-1 to TRBJ1-3; no reliable D call. Germline V gives CDR1 SQVTM, CDR2 ANQGSEA. The V and J ends lost 4 bases and 1 base respectively, with 5 bases between them. The CDR3 contains 12 residues.

The chain's CDR3 is CASSSYAPGTPQHF. CDR3 nucleotide sequence: TGTGCCAGCAGCTCATACGCTCCCGGGACGCCCCAGCATTTT. The chain uses TRBV7-2 and TRBJ1-5; D is perhaps TRBD1 (5 bases). CDR3 length: 14 amino acids. CDR1 SGHTA and CDR2 FQGNSA come from the germline V gene. Trimming took 4 bases from V and 9 from J, leaving 16 bases between them.

This clone has more than one count but fewer than ten. The gene calls are TRBV7-8 and TRBJ1-1; the D is unclear. The CDR3 runs to 14 residues. Germline CDR1 SGHVS, CDR2 FQNEAQ. The ends were cut back, 3 bases at V and 1 base at J, with 9 bases in the middle. The CDR3 here is CASSFAGWNTEAFF. The CDR3 DNA is TGTGCCAGCAGCTTCGCCGGTTGGAACACTGAAGCTTTCTTT.

The chain is built from TRBV10-3 and TRBJ2-5, with D possibly being TRBD2 (5 bases). The CDR3 consists of 14 residues. Germline values: CDR1 ENHRY, CDR2 SYGVKD. V lost 3 bases and J lost 5, with 13 bases in between. The CDR3 bases are TGTGCCATCAGTGAAAGACTATCCGTGGAGACCCAGTACTTC. This encodes CAISERLSVETQYF.

V and J are TRBV27 and TRBJ1-2, with no clear D. Germline values: CDR1 MNHEY, CDR2 SMNVEV (reference sequence). The CDR3 is 14 residues long. V was trimmed by 3 bases and J by 5 bases, leaving 13 bases between them. The CDR3, as DNA: TGTGCCAGCAGTTTCAACCAGCTCGGGTATGGCTACACCTTC. Translated: CASSFNQLGYGYTF.

This clone occurred once. This chain connects TRBV4-2 to TRBJ2-5; D may be TRBD2 (5 bases). The J call is doubtful: the DNA matches TRBJ2-7 better. Germline V gene data show CDR1 as LGHNA and CDR2 as YNFKEQ. This CDR3 region has 15 residues. CDR3 in amino acids: CASSLMTQISDEQYF. The CDR3 region has the DNA TGTGCCAGCAGCCTCATGACCCAAATTAGCGACGAGCAGTACTTC.